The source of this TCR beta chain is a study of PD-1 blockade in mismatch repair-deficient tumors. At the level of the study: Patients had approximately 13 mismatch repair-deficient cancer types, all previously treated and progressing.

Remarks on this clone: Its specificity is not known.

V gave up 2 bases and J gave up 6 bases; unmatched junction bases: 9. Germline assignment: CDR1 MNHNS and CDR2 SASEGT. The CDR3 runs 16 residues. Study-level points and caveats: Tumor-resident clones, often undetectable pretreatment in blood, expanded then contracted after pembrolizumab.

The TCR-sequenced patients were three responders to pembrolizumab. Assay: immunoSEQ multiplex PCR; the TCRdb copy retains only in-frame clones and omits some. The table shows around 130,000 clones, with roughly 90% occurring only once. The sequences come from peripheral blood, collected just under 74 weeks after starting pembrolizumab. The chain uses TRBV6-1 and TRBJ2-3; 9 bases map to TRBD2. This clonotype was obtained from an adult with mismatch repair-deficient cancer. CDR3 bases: TGTGCCAGCAGTGAAAGTCTAGCGGGATCGGGGGATACGCAGTATTTT. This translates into CASSESLAGSGDTQYF.